One and the same sample provided the 9 T cell receptor beta chains below, sequenced in a study of blood T cell repertoires in COVID-19. Method: immunoSEQ multiplex PCR; TCRdb's copy keeps in-frame clones and lacks some. The sample contains fewer than 250,000 clones, less than 90% of which appear only once. Sequenced: peripheral blood. The receptor source for this set is a man between 65 and 85 years old with acute or convalescent COVID-19.

This rearrangement joins TRBV9 to TRBJ1-1; D is perhaps TRBD1 (5 bases). The CDR3 runs to 16 residues. Per the germline V gene, CDR1 is SGDLS and CDR2 is YYNGEE. V was cut by 3 bases and J by 0 bases, with 15 bases left in between. CDR3 nucleotide sequence: TGTGCCAGCAGCGAAGACGCAGGGAGGGTGAACACTGAAGCTTTCTTT. This gives the protein CASSEDAGRVNTEAFF.

The rearrangement uses TRBV7-9 and TRBJ2-5; D is undetermined. This CDR3 has 14 residues. Between the trimmed V and J ends, which lost 1 base and 1 base, there was a span of 7 bases. Germline CDR1 reads SEHNR; CDR2 reads FQNEAQ (reference sequence). The DNA for the CDR3 is TGTGCCAGCAGCTTAGTGGCAGTCCAAGAGACCCAGTACTTC. The encoded protein is CASSLVAVQETQYF.

The chain uses TRBV5-8 and TRBJ1-5, with a weak D call TRBD1 (6 bases). Deletions cut 0 bases from V and 5 bases from J, with 15 bases between. The V gene's germline CDR1 is SGHTS and CDR2 YDEGEE. CDR3 length equals 16 residues. This CDR3 reads CASSLDPGTRDQPQHF. Here the CDR3 DNA reads TGTGCCAGCAGCTTGGATCCCGGGACACGGGATCAGCCCCAGCATTTT.

V gene TRBV29-1 combines with J gene TRBJ2-6, with a tentative D call TRBD1 (6 bases). CDR1 is SQVTM and CDR2 is ANQGSEA in the germline V gene. Between the trimmed V and J ends, which lost 5 bases and 0 bases, there was a span of 17 bases. CDR3 length equals 17 residues. CDR3 amino acids: CSVLPGHSVSGANVLTF. CDR3 sequence (DNA): TGCAGCGTTCTTCCGGGACATTCTGTCTCTGGGGCCAACGTCCTGACTTTC.

The V gene is TRBV10-3, the J gene TRBJ2-1; possible D gene TRBD2, 5 bases. The V gene's germline CDR1 is ENHRY and CDR2 SYGVKD. The CDR3 extends over 12 amino acids. The V and J ends lost 11 bases and 3 bases respectively, with 11 bases between them. Here the CDR3 DNA reads TGTGCCGTGGAGGACCACTACAATGAGCAGTTCTTC. Protein: CAVEDHYNEQFF.

CDR3 coding DNA: TGTGCCACCACGGCGGGGGGAAACACCGGGGAGCTGTTTTTT. Its protein is CATTAGGNTGELFF. The chain recombines TRBV7-8 with TRBJ2-2, with TRBD2 identical over 8 bases. V dropped 10 bases and J dropped 2; count of bases not matched to a gene: 6. The V gene's germline CDR1 is SGHVS and CDR2 FQNEAQ. The CDR3 has 14 residues.

This sequence joins TRBV30 and TRBJ1-6, with TRBD1 as a possible D gene (5 bases). The CDR3 sequence is 14 residues long. Germline loops: CDR1 GTSNPN, CDR2 SVGIG (reference sequence). The ends were cut back, 2 bases at V and 3 bases at J, with 8 bases in the middle. In DNA, the CDR3 is TGTGCCTGGAGTCGCAGGGACTATAATTCACCCCTCCACTTT. It yields the protein CAWSRRDYNSPLHF. Full variable domain (rest looked up from reference TRBV30 and TRBJ1-6): SQTIHQWPATLVQPVGSPLSLECTVEGTSNPNLYWYRQAAGRGLQLLFYSVGIGQISSEVPQNLSASRPQDRQFILSSKKLLLSDSGFYLCAWSRRDYNSPLHFGNGTRLTVT.

This sequence joins TRBV28 and TRBJ2-2; a weak D match, TRBD1 (5 bases). Trimming took 3 bases from V and 5 from J, leaving 25 bases between them. Germline CDR1 and CDR2: MDHEN and SYDVKM. The CDR3 consists of 19 residues. CDR3 amino acids: CASSFNLGRLNSGTGELFF. CDR3 sequence (DNA): TGTGCCAGCAGTTTTAATCTAGGCAGGTTAAACTCAGGGACCGGGGAGCTGTTTTTT.

The rearrangement links TRBV7-2 to TRBJ2-1; tentatively, D is TRBD1 (6 bases). Germline V gene data show CDR1 as SGHTA and CDR2 as FQGNSA. The ends were cut back, 1 base at V and 6 bases at J, with 10 bases in the middle. The CDR3 consists of 14 residues. Here the CDR3 reads CASSLGWTVNEQFF. In DNA form, the CDR3 reads TGTGCCAGCAGCTTAGGGTGGACAGTCAATGAGCAGTTCTTC.